The rows below give T cell receptor beta chains drawn from one sample of a study of CD8 T cells in ankylosing spondylitis. TCRdb independently ran MiXCR on the 5' RACE reads; one entry per CDR3 protein. Of under 250,000 distinct CDR3 sequences listed, about 6.7% were seen once; the top ten hold 14%. Sequencing input: blood, either unsorted or a sorted T cell fraction (not recorded which). The receptors come from a male donor with ankylosing spondylitis. Each CDR3 is given with its conserved first and last residue. Each record gives: J gene, V gene, clone size, D gene, CDR3 DNA, CDR3 protein. The D gene is left open where the match is weak. Only part of the rows carry a size: once, few, many, or a class if the clone is expanded.

j_gene: TRBJ1-5; v_gene: TRBV7-9; abundance: many; d_gene: .; CDR3nt: TGTGCCAGCAGCTTAGACAATCAGCCCCAGCATTTT; CDR3aa: CASSLDNQPQHF
j_gene: TRBJ2-7; v_gene: TRBV20-1; abundance: .; d_gene: .; CDR3nt: TGCAGTGCTAGACCCTCCCTATCGGCAGGGATCTACGAGCAGTACTTC; CDR3aa: CSARPSLSAGIYEQYF
j_gene: TRBJ1-1; v_gene: TRBV11-2; abundance: many; d_gene: TRBD1; CDR3nt: TGTGCCAGCAGCACTCGCAGTGTAGGGGGCGCTTTCTTT; CDR3aa: CASSTRSVGGAFF
j_gene: TRBJ2-2; v_gene: TRBV6-4; abundance: many; d_gene: .; CDR3nt: TGTGCCAGCAGTGACTCGGGCGCGAACACCGGGGAGCTGTTTTTT; CDR3aa: CASSDSGANTGELFF
j_gene: TRBJ2-7; v_gene: TRBV20-1; abundance: many; d_gene: TRBD1; CDR3nt: TGCAGTGCTTGGGACAGGAGATCCTACGAGCAGTACTTC; CDR3aa: CSAWDRRSYEQYF
j_gene: TRBJ1-2; v_gene: TRBV3-1; abundance: .; d_gene: .; CDR3nt: TGTGCCAGCAGCCAAGATACCGAGGGTTCCTATGGCTACACCTTC; CDR3aa: CASSQDTEGSYGYTF
j_gene: TRBJ1-1; v_gene: TRBV11-1; abundance: few; d_gene: TRBD1; CDR3nt: TGTGCCAGCAGCTTACTGACAGGGGGCGAAGCTTTCTTT; CDR3aa: CASSLLTGGEAFF
j_gene: TRBJ1-3; v_gene: TRBV11-1; abundance: many; d_gene: TRBD1; CDR3nt: TGTGCCAGCAGCTTCACGGACAGGGTTGGAAACACCATATATTTT; CDR3aa: CASSFTDRVGNTIYF
j_gene: TRBJ2-1; v_gene: TRBV7-2; abundance: many; d_gene: TRBD2; CDR3nt: TGTGCCAGCAGCTCGGGGACTAGCGGGAGAAATGAGCAGTTCTTC; CDR3aa: CASSSGTSGRNEQFF
j_gene: TRBJ1-6; v_gene: TRBV7-9; abundance: few; d_gene: .; CDR3nt: TGTGCCAGCAGCTTACAGGGAGGGACAAACTCACCCCTCCACTTT; CDR3aa: CASSLQGGTNSPLHF
j_gene: TRBJ2-7; v_gene: TRBV5-1; abundance: .; d_gene: TRBD1; CDR3nt: TGCGCCAGCAGCTTGGACATCGGGACAGGGACAGGCGAGCAGTACTTC; CDR3aa: CASSLDIGTGTGEQYF
j_gene: TRBJ1-2; v_gene: TRBV7-9; abundance: .; d_gene: .; CDR3nt: TGTGCCAGCAGCTTCGCGGCGGGGGCTGGTGGCTACACCTTC; CDR3aa: CASSFAAGAGGYTF
j_gene: TRBJ2-7; v_gene: TRBV9; abundance: few; d_gene: .; CDR3nt: TGTGCCAGCAGCGTAGATCCGGGTACCCACGAGCAGTACTTC; CDR3aa: CASSVDPGTHEQYF
j_gene: TRBJ2-1; v_gene: TRBV9; abundance: .; d_gene: .; CDR3nt: TGTGCCAGCAGCGTAGTAGTGAACAATGAGCAGTTCTTC; CDR3aa: CASSVVVNNEQFF
j_gene: TRBJ2-7; v_gene: TRBV4-1; abundance: many; d_gene: TRBD2; CDR3nt: TGCGCCAGCAGCCTTTGGACTAGCGGTGACGAGCAGTACTTC; CDR3aa: CASSLWTSGDEQYF